Here is one T cell receptor (beta chain) with its context. This entry is derived from a study of blood T cell repertoires in COVID-19. Across the whole study: Samples of COVID-19 (acute and convalescent) were obtained from the United States, Italy and Spain.

This CDR3 has 16 amino acids. Germline CDR1 reads MNHEY; CDR2 reads SVGAGI. The V gene lost 0 bases and the J gene lost 5 bases, with 16 bases spanning the gap. Followed longitudinally, the Seattle patients had been enrolled during active infection. Measured with immunoSEQ multiplex PCR; TCRdb has only the in-frame clones, and not every one. The sample yields hundreds of thousands of clones, over 85% seen once. This receptor was obtained from a woman in her 30s with COVID-19, enrolled during active disease. The V and J genes are TRBV6-5 and TRBJ2-5; the D gene is possibly TRBD2 (7 bases). Sequences were obtained from peripheral blood. The CDR3 DNA reads TGTGCCAGCAGTTACTCAGGGGAGGGGGGTCCGGAGACCCAGTACTTC. Amino acids: CASSYSGEGGPETQYF.